This record looks at one TCR beta chain sequence and its context. This sample is part of a study of blood T cell repertoires in COVID-19. Study summary: PBMCs, B-cell-depleted T cells, or T cells were the source of the cDNA or gDNA that made up the material.

In the original workflow: Quantification of nucleated cells was approximated via reference gene primer amplification. Method: immunoSEQ multiplex PCR; TCRdb's copy keeps in-frame clones and lacks some. The V and J calls and clone size are taken from that table; D and trimming were inferred from the DNA. This table holds approximately 50,000 clones, over 80% found once. CDR3 size: 12 residues. V was shortened by 5 bases and J by 14 bases, with 18 bases between the two germline ends. The clonotype originates from a human donor in a cohort sampled during active COVID-19. This chain links TRBV12-3 or TRBV12-4 with TRBJ1-2, with D perhaps TRBD1 (6 bases). Sequencing was done on a sample of peripheral blood. DNA for the CDR3: TGTGCCAGCAGTCAGACACAGGGAACACGGACCTTC. Residues: CASSQTQGTRTF.